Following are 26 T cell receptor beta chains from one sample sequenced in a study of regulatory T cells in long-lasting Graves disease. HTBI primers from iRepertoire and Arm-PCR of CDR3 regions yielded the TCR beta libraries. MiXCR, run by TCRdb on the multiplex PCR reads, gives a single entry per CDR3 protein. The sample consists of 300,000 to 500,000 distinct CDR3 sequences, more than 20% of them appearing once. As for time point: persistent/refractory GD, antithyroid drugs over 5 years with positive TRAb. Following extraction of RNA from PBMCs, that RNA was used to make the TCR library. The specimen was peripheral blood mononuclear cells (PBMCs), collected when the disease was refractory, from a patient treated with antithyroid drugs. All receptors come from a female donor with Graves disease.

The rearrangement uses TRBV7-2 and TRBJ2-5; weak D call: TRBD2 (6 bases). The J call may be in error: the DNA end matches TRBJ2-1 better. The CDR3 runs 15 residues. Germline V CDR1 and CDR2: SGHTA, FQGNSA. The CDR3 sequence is CASSPGAGSTGEQFF. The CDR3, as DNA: TGTGCCAGCAGCCCCGGCGCCGGGAGTACCGGTGAGCAGTTCTTC.

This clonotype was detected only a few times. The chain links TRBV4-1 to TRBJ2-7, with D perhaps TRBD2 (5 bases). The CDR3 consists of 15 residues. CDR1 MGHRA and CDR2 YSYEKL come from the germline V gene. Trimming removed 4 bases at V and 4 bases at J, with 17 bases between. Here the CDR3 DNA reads TGCGCCAGCAGCCCCAAGGACCTTGGGGAGTACGAGCAGTACTTC. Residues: CASSPKDLGEYEQYF.

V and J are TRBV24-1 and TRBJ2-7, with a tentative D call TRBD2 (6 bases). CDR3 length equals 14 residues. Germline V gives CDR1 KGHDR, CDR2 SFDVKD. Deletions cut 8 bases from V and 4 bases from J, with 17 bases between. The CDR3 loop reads CATIPWEARYEQYF. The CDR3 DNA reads TGTGCCACCATCCCGTGGGAGGCTAGGTACGAGCAGTACTTC.

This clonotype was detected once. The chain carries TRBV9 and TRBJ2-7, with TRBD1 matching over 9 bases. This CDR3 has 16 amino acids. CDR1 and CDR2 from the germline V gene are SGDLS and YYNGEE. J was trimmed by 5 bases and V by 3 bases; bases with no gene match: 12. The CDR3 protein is CASSAGSTGGNDEQYF. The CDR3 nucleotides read TGTGCCAGCAGCGCAGGCAGCACAGGGGGCAACGACGAGCAGTACTTC.

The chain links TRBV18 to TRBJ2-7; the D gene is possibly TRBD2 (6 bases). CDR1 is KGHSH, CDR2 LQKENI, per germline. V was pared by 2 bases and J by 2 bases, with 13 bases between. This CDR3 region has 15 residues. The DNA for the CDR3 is TGTGCCAGCTCACCAGGAGGACGCGGGACCTACGAGCAGTACTTC. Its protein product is CASSPGGRGTYEQYF.

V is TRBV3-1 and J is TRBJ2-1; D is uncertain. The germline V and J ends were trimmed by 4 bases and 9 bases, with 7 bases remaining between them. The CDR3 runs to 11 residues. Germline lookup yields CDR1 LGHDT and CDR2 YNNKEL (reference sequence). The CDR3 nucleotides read TGTGCCAGCAGCCTGACCGGTGAGCAGTTCTTC. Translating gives CASSLTGEQFF.

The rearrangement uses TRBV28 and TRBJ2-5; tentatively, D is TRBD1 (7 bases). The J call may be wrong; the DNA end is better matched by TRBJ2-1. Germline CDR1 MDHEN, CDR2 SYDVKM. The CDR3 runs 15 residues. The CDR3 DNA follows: TGTGCCAGCAGTAGGTCAGGGGGGCTCGGGAATGAGCAGTTCTTC. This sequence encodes CASSRSGGLGNEQFF.

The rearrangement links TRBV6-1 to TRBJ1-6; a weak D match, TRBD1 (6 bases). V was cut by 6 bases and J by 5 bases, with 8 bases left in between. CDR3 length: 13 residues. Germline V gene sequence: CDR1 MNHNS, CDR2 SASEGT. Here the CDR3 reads CASRWTDNSPLHF. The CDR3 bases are TGTGCCAGCAGGTGGACAGATAATTCACCCCTCCACTTT.

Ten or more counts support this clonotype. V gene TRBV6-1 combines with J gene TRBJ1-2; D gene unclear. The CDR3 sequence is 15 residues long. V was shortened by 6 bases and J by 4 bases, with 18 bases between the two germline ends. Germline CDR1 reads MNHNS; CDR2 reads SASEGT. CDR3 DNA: TGTGCCAGCAGCCCTTACGGGTTGGGTACCTATGGCTACACCTTC. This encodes CASSPYGLGTYGYTF.

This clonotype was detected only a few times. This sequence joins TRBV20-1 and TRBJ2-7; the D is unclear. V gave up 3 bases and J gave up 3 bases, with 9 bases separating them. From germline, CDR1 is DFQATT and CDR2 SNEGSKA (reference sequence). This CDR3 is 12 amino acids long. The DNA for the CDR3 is TGCAGTGCTAGCCCTGATTTCTACGAGCAGTACTTC. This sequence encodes CSASPDFYEQYF.

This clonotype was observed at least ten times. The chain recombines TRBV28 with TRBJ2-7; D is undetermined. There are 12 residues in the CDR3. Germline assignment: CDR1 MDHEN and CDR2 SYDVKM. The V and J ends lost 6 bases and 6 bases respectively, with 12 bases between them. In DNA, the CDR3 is TGTGCCAGCAGCGGAGACCCGGCCGAGCAGTACTTC. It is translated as CASSGDPAEQYF. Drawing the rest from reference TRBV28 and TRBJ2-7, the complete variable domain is DVKVTQSSRYLVKRTGEKVFLECVQDMDHENMFWYRQDPGLGLRLIYFSYDVKMKEKGDIPEGYSVSREKKERFSLILESASTNQTSMYLCASSGDPAEQYFGPGTRLTVT.

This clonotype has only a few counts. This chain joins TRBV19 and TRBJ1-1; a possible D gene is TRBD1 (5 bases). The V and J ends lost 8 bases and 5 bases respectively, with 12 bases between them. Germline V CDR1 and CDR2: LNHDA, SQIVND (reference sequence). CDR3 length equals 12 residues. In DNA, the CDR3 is TGTGCCAGTCTCAGGGTTCCGACTGAAGCTTTCTTT. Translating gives CASLRVPTEAFF. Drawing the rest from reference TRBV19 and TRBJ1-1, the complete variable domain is DGGITQSPKYLFRKEGQNVTLSCEQNLNHDAMYWYRQDPGQGLRLIYYSQIVNDFQKGDIAEGYSVSREKKESFPLTVTSAQKNPTAFYLCASLRVPTEAFFGQGTRLTVV.

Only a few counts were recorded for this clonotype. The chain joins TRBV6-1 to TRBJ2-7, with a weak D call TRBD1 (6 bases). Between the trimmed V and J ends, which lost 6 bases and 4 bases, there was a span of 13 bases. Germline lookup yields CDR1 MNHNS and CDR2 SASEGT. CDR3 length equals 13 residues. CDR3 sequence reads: CASRTQGPYEQYF. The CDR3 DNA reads TGTGCCAGCAGAACACAGGGCCCATACGAGCAGTACTTC.

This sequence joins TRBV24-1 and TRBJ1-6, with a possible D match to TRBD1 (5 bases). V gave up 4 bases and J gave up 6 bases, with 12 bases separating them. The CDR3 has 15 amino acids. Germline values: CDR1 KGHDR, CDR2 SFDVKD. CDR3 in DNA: TGTGCCACCAGTGAGTCCGGGACTACTAATTCACCCCTCCACTTT. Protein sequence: CATSESGTTNSPLHF.

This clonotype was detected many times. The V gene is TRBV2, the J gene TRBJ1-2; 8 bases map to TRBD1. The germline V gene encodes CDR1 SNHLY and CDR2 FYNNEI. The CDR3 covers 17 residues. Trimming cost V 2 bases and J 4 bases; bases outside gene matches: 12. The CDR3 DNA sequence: TGTGCCAGCAGTGAACGGTGGCAGGGGGCTCAAGGCTATGGCTACACCTTC. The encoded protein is CASSERWQGAQGYGYTF.

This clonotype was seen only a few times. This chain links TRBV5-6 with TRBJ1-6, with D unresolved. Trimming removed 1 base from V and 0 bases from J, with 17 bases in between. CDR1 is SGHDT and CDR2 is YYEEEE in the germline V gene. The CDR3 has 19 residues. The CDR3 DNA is TGTGCCAGCAGCTTGTCTCTTCTGTTCGAGAGCTCCTATAATTCACCCCTCCACTTT. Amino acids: CASSLSLLFESSYNSPLHF.

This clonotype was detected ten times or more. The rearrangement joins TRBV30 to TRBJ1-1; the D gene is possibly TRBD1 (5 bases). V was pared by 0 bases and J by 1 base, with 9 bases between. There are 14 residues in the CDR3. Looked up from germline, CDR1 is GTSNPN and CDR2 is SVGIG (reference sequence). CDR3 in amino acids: CAWSVLTANTEAFF. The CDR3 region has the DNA TGTGCCTGGAGTGTACTGACAGCGAACACTGAAGCTTTCTTT.

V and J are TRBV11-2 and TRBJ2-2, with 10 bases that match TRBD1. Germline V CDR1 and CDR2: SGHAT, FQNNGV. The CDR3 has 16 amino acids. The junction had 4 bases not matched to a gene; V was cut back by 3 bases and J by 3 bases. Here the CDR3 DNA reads TGTGCCAGCAGCTTGGCGGGACAGGGGTACACCGGGGAGCTGTTTTTT. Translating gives CASSLAGQGYTGELFF.

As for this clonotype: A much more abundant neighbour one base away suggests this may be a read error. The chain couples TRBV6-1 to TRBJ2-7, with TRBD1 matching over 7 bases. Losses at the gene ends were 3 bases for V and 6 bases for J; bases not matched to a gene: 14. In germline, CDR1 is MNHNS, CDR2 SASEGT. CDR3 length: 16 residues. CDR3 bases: TGTGCCAGCAGTGACACCCGACAGGGTCGGCCCTGCGAGCAGTACTTC. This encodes CASSDTRQGRPCEQYF.

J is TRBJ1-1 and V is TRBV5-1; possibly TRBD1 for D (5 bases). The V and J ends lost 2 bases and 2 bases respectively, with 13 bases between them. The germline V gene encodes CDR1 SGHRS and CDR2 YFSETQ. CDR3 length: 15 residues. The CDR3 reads CASSLHEGINTEAFF. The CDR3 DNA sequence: TGCGCCAGCAGCTTACATGAGGGGATAAACACTGAAGCTTTCTTT.

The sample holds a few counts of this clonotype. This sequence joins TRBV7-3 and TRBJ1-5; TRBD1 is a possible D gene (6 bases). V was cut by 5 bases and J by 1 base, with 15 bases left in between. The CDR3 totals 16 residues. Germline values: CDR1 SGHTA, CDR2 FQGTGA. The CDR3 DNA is TGTGCCAGCAGCAATCCGGGGACACAGAGCAATCAGCCCCAGCATTTT. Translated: CASSNPGTQSNQPQHF.

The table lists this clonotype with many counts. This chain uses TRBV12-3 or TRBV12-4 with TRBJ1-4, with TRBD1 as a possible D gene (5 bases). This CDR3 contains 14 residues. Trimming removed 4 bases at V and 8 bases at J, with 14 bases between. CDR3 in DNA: TGTGCCAGCAGTTGGGGCGCGAGGTCCGAAAAACTGTTTTTT. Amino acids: CASSWGARSEKLFF.

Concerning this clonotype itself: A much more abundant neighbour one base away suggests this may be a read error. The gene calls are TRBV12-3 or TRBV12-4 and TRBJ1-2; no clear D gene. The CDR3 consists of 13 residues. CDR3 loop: CASSFGDSYGYIF. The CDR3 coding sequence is TGTGCCAGCAGTTTTGGGGATTCATATGGCTACATCTTC.

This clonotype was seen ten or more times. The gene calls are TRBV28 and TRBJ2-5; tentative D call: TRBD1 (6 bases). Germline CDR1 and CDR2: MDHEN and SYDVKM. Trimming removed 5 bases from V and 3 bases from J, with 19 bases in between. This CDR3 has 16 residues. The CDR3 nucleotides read TGTGCCAGCAGTCCAACACTCCCGGGACACGAAGAGACCCAGTACTTC. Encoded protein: CASSPTLPGHEETQYF.

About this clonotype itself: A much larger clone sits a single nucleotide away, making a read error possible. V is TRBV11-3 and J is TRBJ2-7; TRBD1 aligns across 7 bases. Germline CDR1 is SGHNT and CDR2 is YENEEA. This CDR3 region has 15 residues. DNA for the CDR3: TGTGCCTGCAGCCTAGGGGGCCCACGTTCCTACGAGCAGTACTTC. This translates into CACSLGGPRSYEQYF.

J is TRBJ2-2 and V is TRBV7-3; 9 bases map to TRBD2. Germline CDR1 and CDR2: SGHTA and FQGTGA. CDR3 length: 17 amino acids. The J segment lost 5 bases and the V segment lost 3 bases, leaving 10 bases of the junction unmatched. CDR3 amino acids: CASSFGTGLASTGELFF. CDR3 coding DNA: TGTGCCAGCAGCTTTGGCACGGGACTAGCTAGTACCGGGGAGCTGTTTTTT.